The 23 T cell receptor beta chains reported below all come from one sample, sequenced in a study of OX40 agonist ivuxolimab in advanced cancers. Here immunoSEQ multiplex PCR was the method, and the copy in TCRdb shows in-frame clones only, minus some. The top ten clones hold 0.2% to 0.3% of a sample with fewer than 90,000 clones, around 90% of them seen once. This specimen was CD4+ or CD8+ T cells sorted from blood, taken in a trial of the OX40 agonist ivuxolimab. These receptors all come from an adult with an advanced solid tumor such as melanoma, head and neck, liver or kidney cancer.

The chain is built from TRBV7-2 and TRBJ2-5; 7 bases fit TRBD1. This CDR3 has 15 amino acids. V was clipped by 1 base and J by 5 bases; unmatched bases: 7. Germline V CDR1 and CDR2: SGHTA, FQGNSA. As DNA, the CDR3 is TGTGCCAGCAGCTTAGAGGGACAGAGGGGGGAGACCCAGTACTTC. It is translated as CASSLEGQRGETQYF.

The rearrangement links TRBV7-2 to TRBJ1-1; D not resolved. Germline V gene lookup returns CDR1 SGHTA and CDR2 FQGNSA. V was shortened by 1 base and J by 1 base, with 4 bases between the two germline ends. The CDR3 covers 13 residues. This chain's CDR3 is CASSLVANTEAFF. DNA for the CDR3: TGTGCCAGCAGCTTAGTCGCGAACACTGAAGCTTTCTTT.

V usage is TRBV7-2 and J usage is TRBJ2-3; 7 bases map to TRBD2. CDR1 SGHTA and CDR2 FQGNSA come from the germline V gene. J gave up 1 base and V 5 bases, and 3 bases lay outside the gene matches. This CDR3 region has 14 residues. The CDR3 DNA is TGTGCCAGCAGCATGGGGGGGGGCACAGATACGCAGTATTTT. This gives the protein CASSMGGGTDTQYF.

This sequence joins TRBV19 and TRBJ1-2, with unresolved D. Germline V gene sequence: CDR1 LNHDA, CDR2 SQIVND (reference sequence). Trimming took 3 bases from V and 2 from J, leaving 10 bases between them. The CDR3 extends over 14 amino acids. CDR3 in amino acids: CASSISSRNYGYTF. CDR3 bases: TGTGCCAGTAGTATCTCCAGCCGCAACTATGGCTACACCTTC.

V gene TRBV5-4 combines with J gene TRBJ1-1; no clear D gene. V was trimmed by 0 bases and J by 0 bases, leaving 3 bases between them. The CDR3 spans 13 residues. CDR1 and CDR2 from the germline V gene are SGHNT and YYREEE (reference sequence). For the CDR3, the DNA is TGTGCCAGCAGCTTGGCTGTGAACACTGAAGCTTTCTTT. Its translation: CASSLAVNTEAFF. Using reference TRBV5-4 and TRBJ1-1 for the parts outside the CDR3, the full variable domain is ETGVTQSPTHLIKTRGQQVTLRCSSQSGHNTVSWYQQALGQGPQFIFQYYREEENGRGNFPPRFSGLQFPNYSSELNVNALELDDSALYLCASSLAVNTEAFFGQGTRLTVV.

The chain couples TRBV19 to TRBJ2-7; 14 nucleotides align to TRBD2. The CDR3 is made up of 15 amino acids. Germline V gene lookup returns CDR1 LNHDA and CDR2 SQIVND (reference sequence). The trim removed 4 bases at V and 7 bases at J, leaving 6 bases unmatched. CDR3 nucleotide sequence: TGTGCCAGTAGTAGGGGGACTAGCGGGAGAGGGGAGCAGTACTTC. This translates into CASSRGTSGRGEQYF.

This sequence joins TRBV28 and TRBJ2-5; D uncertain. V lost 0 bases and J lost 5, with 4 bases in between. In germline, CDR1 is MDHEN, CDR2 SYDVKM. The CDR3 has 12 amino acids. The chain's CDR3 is CASSLWKETQYF. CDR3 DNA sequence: TGTGCCAGCAGTTTATGGAAGGAGACCCAGTACTTC.

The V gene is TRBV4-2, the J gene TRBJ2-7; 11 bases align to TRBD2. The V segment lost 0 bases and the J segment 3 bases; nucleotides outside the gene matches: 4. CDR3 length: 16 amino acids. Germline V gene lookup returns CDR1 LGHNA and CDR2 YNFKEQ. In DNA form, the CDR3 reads TGTGCCAGCAGCCAAGATTTCACTAGCGGGAGCTACGAGCAGTACTTC. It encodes CASSQDFTSGSYEQYF.

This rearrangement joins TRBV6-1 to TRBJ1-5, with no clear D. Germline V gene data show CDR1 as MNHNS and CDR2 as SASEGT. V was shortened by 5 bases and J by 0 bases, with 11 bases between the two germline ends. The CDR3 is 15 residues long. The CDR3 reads CASSFPEDSNQPQHF. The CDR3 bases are TGTGCCAGCAGTTTTCCGGAGGATAGCAATCAGCCCCAGCATTTT.

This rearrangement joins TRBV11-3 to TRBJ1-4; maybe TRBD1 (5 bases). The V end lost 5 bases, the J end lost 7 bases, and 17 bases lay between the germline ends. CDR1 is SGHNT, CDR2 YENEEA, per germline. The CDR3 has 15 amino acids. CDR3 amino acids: CASSTPGRGVEKLFF. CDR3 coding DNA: TGTGCCAGCAGCACTCCCGGGCGGGGGGTTGAAAAACTGTTTTTT.

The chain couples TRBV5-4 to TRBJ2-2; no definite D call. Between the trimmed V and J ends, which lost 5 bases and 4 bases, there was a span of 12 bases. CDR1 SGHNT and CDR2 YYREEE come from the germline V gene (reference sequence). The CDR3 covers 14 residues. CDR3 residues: CASSLNPSTGELFF. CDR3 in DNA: TGTGCCAGCAGTTTAAATCCGAGCACCGGGGAGCTGTTTTTT.

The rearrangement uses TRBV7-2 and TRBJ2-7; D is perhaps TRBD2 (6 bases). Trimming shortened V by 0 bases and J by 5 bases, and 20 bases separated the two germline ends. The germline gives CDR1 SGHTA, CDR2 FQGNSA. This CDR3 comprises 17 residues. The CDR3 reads CASSLAGLAGFSHEQYF. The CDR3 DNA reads TGTGCCAGCAGCTTAGCCGGACTCGCGGGATTTTCGCACGAGCAGTACTTC.

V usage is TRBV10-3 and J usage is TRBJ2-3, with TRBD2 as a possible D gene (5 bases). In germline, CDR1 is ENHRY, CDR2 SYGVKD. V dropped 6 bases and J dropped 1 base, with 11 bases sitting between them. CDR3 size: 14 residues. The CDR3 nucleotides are TGTGCCATCAGGGCTAGCTTAGGCACAGATACGCAGTATTTT. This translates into CAIRASLGTDTQYF.

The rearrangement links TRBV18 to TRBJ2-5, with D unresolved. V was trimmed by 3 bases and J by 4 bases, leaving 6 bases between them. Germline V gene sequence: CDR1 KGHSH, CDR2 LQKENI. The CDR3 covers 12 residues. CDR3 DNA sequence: TGTGCCAGCTCACCGGGCCCAGAGACCCAGTACTTC. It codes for CASSPGPETQYF.

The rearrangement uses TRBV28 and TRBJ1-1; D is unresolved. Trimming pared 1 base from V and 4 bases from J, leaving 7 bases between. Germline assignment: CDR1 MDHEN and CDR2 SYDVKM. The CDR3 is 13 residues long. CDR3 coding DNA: TGTGCCAGCAGTTTATCACTTGGCACTGAAGCTTTCTTT. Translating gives CASSLSLGTEAFF.

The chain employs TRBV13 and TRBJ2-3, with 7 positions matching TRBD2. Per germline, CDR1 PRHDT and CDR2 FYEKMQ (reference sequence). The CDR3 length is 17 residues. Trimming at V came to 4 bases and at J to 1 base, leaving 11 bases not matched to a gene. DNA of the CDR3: TGTGCCAGCAGCTCCCCCCCACTAGCGATAGGCACAGATACGCAGTATTTT. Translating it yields CASSSPPLAIGTDTQYF. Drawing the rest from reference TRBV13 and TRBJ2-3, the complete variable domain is AAGVIQSPRHLIKEKRETATLKCYPIPRHDTVYWYQQGPGQDPQFLISFYEKMQSDKGSIPDRFSAQQFSDYHSELNMSSLELGDSALYFCASSSPPLAIGTDTQYFGPGTRLTVL.

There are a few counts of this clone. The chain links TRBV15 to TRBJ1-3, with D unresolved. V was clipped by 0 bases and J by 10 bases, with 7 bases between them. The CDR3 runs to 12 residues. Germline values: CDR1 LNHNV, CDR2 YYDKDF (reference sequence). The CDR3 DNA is TGTGCCACCAGCAGAGATTTGGCTACCATATATTTT. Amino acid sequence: CATSRDLATIYF.

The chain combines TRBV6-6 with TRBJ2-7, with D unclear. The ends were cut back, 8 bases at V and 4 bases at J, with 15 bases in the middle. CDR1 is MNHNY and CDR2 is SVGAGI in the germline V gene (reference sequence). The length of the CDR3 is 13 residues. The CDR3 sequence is CASRESDPYEQYF. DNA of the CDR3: TGTGCCAGCCGAGAGAGTGATCCATACGAGCAGTACTTC.

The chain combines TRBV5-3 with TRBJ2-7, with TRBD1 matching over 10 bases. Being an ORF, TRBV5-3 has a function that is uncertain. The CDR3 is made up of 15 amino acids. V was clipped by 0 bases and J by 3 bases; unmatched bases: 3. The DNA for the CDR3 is TGTGCCAGAAGCTTGGTGACAGGGGGCCTCTACGAGCAGTACTTC. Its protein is CARSLVTGGLYEQYF.

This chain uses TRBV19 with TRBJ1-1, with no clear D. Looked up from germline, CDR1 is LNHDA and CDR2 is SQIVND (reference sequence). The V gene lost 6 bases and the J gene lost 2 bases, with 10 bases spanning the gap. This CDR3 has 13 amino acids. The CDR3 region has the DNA TGTGCCAGTAGCTCGACGGATAACACTGAAGCTTTCTTT. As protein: CASSSTDNTEAFF.

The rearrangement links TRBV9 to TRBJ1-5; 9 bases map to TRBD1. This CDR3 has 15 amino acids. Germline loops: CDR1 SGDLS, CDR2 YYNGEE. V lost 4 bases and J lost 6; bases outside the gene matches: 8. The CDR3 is CASSSGDRVGQPQHF. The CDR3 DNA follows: TGTGCCAGCAGCTCAGGGGACAGGGTGGGTCAGCCCCAGCATTTT.

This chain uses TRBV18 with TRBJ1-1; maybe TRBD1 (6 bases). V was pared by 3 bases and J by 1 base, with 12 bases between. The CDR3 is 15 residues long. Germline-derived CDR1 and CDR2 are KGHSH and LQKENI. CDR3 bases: TGTGCCAGCTCACCGGTGCCACAGGGGAACACTGAAGCTTTCTTT. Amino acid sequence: CASSPVPQGNTEAFF.

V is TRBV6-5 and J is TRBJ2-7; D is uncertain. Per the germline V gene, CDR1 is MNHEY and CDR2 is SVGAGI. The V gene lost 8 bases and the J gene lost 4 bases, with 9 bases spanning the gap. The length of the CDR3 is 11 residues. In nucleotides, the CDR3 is TGTGCCAGCCACCAAGCTTACGAGCAGTACTTC. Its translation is CASHQAYEQYF.